One sample yielded the 9 T cell receptor beta chains listed below, sequenced in a study of cytomegalovirus exposure and HLA in healthy donors. Amplification used 60 Vbeta primers and 13 Jbeta primers. This table comes from immunoSEQ multiplex PCR, and its TCRdb copy is limited to in-frame clones, with some not included. Of 50,000 to 65,000 clones listed, roughly 71% are singletons. Sequenced sample: PBMCs. The receptors derive from a man between 50 and 59 years old in good health and CMV-seropositive.

J is TRBJ1-4 and V is TRBV9; the match to TRBD1 covers 11 bases. From germline, CDR1 is SGDLS and CDR2 YYNGEE. J was trimmed by 8 bases and V by 2 bases; bases with no gene match: 5. The CDR3 extends over 15 amino acids. The CDR3 spells CASSVPDRGLEKLFF. In DNA form, the CDR3 reads TGTGCCAGCAGCGTGCCGGACAGGGGGCTGGAAAAACTGTTTTTT.

The V and J genes are TRBV28 and TRBJ2-5; 9 bases are shared with TRBD2. From germline, CDR1 is MDHEN and CDR2 SYDVKM. Trimming at V came to 6 bases and at J to 5 bases, leaving 7 bases not matched to a gene. This CDR3 comprises 14 residues. Here the CDR3 DNA reads TGTGCCAGCAGGCTGGCGGGAGGGGGGGAGACCCAGTACTTC. Translation: CASRLAGGGETQYF.

The chain recombines TRBV20-1 with TRBJ1-1; unclear D gene. This CDR3 has 11 residues. Trimming left V 5 bases short and J 0 bases short, with 4 bases between. Germline loops: CDR1 DFQATT, CDR2 SNEGSKA (reference sequence). This CDR3 is CSAWLNTEAFF. In DNA form, the CDR3 reads TGCAGTGCTTGGCTGAACACTGAAGCTTTCTTT.

The V call is TRBV30, the J call TRBJ2-3; 9 bases fit TRBD1. The CDR3 runs 12 residues. Germline-derived CDR1 and CDR2 are GTSNPN and SVGIG (reference sequence). The V and J ends lost 8 bases and 4 bases, in that order; junction bases with no gene match: 4. In DNA, the CDR3 is TGTGCCACGGACAGGGGCGCAGATACGCAGTATTTT. Its translation is CATDRGADTQYF.

This chain links TRBV21-1 with TRBJ2-3; TRBD2, the table's D call, lacks a check against the DNA. TRBV21-1 is a known pseudogene. CDR3 length: 17 amino acids. Here the CDR3 DNA reads TGTGCCAGCAGCTTGGGTTCGATAGCGGGGGGGAGTAGTACGCAGTATTTT. It translates to CASSLGSIAGGSSTQYF.

The CDR3 bases are TGTGCCAGCAGTTTAGGTAGCGGAGGGGTCGCGAGGGAGCAGTACTTC. Translated: CASSLGSGGVAREQYF. The chain recombines TRBV28 with TRBJ2-7; D may be TRBD2 (6 bases). V lost 2 bases and J lost 7, with 21 bases in between. The CDR3 loop spans 16 amino acids. Germline V lookup: CDR1 MDHEN, CDR2 SYDVKM.

V and J are TRBV7-6 and TRBJ2-7, with D unresolved. Germline V lookup: CDR1 SGHVS, CDR2 FNYEAQ. The length of the CDR3 is 14 residues. The V end was cut by 5 bases, the J end by 4 bases, with 15 bases between. The CDR3 nucleotides are TGTGCCAGCAGCGCCACTGACGGAGCGTACGAGCAGTACTTC. Translating it yields CASSATDGAYEQYF.

This chain joins TRBV5-8 and TRBJ1-2, with D perhaps TRBD1 (5 bases). This CDR3 comprises 13 residues. The germline V gene encodes CDR1 SGHTS and CDR2 YDEGEE. V was trimmed by 4 bases and J by 9 bases, leaving 16 bases between them. CDR3 coding DNA: TGTGCCAGCAGCACTCGGGCTTCAGGGCGCTACACCTTC. Encoded protein: CASSTRASGRYTF.

The chain combines TRBV25-1 with TRBJ2-2; possibly TRBD1 for D (5 bases). With 7 bases removed from V and 4 bases from J, the gap between germline ends came to 13 bases. Germline V lookup: CDR1 MGHDK, CDR2 SYGVNS. CDR3 length equals 14 residues. The CDR3 sequence: CASTGLVSTGELFF. The CDR3 DNA is TGTGCCAGCACAGGGCTAGTGAGCACCGGGGAGCTGTTTTTT.